The TCR beta chain under discussion was sequenced for a study of response to subunit inactivated influenza vaccine. Study-wide points: Authors suggested few new T cells are recruited by each seasonal influenza vaccination.

Comments on this clonotype: Its antigen is not known.

MiXCR, applied by TCRdb to the RT-PCR reads, yields one record per CDR3 protein. Of roughly 700,000 distinct CDR3 sequences listed, around 16% were seen once; the top ten hold 9.5% to 13%. Germline CDR1 and CDR2: KGHDR and SFDVKD. The CDR3 is made up of 15 amino acids. The trim removed 3 bases at V and 1 base at J, leaving 3 bases unmatched. The chain has TRBV24-1 and TRBJ2-5, with TRBD1 identical over 8 bases. The sequences come from PBMCs from blood, collected roughly 12 days after vaccination. The TCR originated in a man aged 50-59 years who received an inactivated influenza vaccine. CDR3 sequence reads: CATSDLGQGQETQYF. The CDR3 bases are TGTGCCACCAGTGATCTAGGACAGGGCCAAGAGACCCAGTACTTC.